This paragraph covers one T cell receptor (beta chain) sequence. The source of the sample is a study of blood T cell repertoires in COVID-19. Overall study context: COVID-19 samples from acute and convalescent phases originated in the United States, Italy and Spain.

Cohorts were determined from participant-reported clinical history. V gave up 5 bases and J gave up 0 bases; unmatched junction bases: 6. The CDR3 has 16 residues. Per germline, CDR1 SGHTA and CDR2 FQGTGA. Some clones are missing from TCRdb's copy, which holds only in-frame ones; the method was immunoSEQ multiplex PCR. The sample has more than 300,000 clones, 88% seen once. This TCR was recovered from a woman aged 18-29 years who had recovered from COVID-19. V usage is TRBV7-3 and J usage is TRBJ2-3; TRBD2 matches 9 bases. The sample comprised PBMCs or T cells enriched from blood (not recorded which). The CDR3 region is CASSPQAGGSTDTQYF. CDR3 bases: TGTGCCAGCAGCCCCCAGGCGGGGGGGAGCACAGATACGCAGTATTTT.